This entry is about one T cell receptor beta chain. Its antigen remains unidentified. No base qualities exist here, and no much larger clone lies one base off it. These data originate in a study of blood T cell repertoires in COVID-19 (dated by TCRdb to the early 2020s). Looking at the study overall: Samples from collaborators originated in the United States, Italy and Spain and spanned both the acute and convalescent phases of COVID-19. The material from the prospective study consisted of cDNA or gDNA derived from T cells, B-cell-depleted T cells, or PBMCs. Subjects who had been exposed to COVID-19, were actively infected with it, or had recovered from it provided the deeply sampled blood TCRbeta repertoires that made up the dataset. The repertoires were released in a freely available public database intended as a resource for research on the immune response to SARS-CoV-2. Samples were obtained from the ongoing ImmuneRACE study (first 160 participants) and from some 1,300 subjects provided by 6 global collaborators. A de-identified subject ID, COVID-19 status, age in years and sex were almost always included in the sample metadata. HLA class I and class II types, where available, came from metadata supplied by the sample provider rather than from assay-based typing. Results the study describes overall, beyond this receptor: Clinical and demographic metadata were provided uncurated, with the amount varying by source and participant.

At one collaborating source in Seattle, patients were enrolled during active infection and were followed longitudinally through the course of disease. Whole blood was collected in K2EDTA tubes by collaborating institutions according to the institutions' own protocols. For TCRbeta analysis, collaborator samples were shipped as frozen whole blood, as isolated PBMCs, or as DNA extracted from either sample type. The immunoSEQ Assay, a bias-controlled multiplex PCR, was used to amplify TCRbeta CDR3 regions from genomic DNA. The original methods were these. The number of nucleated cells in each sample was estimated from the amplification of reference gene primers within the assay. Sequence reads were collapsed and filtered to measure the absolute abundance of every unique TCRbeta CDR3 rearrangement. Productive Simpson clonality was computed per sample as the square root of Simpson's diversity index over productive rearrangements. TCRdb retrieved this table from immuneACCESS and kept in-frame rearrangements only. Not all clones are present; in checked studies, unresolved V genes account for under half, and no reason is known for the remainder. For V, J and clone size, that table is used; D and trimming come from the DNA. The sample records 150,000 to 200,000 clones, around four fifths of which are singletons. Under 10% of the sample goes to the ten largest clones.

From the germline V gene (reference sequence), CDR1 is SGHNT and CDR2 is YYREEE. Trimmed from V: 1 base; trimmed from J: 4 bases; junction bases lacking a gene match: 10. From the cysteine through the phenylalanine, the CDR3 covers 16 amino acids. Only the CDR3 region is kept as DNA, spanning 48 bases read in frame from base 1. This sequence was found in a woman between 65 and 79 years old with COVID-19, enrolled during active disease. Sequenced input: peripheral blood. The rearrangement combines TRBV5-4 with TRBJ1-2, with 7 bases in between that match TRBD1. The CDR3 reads CASSLPPPQGLYGYTF. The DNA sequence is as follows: TGTGCCAGCAGCTTGCCCCCCCCACAGGGGCTCTATGGCTACACCTTC.